This T cell receptor beta chain was obtained from a study of blood T cell repertoires in COVID-19. Produced via immunoSEQ multiplex PCR; TCRdb's table is partial and in-frame only. The data contain 30,000 to 45,000 clones, about 82% of them singletons. Trimming at V came to 5 bases and at J to 0 bases, leaving 5 bases not matched to a gene. Germline V gives CDR1 SGHNT, CDR2 YYREEE (reference sequence). This CDR3 has 15 residues. The TCR was taken from a human donor in a cohort sampled during active COVID-19. V is TRBV5-4 and J is TRBJ2-1, with TRBD1 matching over 7 bases. The sample was peripheral blood. CDR3 sequence (DNA): TGTGCCAGCAGGCTGGACAGGAGCTCCTACAATGAGCAGTTCTTC. This gives the protein CASRLDRSSYNEQFF.